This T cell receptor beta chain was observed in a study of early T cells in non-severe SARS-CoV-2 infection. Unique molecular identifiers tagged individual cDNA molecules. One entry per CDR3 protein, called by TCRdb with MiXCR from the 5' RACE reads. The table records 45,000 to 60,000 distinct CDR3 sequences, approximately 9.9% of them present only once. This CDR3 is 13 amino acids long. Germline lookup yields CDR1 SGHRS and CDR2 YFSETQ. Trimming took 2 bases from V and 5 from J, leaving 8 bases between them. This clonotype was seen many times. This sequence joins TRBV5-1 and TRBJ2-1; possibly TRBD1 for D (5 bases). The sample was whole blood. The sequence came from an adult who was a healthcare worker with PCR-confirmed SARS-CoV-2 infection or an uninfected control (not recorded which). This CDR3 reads CASSFSTDNEQFF. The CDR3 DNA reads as TGCGCCAGCAGCTTTTCGACAGACAATGAGCAGTTCTTC.